This record looks at one T cell receptor (beta chain) sequence and its context. Its antigen is unknown. Coverage ceases 3 residues before the CDR3 finishes, and the germline J gene fills in the end. All donors had a single incident cervical HPV16 infection, not prevalent. In germline, CDR1 is SNHLY, CDR2 FYNNEI. Trimming removed 6 bases from V and 1 base from J, with 19 bases in between. The CDR3 has 16 amino acids. These data originate in a study of T cells in women clearing cervical HPV infection. Study details: Cases: HPV16-related CIN3 or worse on histology, a couple of invasive cancers. Controls gave blood once infection was undetectable; cases at lesion identification.

Method: immunoSEQ multiplex PCR; TCRdb's copy keeps in-frame clones and lacks some. The table for this sample gives 30,000 to 35,000 clones. Broader study findings: Richness differences could reflect unmeasured T-cell content per sample.

This receptor was taken from a woman aged 18 to 75 with a cervical HPV16 infection that either progressed to CIN3+ or cleared (not recorded which). The sequenced sample consisted of blood buffy coat. This chain links TRBV2 with TRBJ2-7, with unresolved D. CDR3 DNA, as far as it was read: TGTGCCAGCAGCCTTCAACCCCCCACAGTATCCTACGAG. Translation: CASSLQPPTVSYE. In full, the CDR3 is CASSLQPPTVSYEQYF.